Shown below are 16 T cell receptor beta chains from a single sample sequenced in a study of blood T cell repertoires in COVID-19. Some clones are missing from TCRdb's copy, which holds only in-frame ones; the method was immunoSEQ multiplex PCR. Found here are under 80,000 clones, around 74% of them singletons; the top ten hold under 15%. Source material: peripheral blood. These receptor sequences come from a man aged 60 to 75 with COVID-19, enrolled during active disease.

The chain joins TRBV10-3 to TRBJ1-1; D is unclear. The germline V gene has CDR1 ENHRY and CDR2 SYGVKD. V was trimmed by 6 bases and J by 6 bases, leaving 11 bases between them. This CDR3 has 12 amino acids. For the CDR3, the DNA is TGTGCCATCAGCCAGGAGGGAGCTGAAGCTTTCTTT. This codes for CAISQEGAEAFF.

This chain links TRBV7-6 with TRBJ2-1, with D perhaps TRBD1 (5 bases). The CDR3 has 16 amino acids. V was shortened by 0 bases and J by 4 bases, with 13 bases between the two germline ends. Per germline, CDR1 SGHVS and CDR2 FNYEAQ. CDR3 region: CASSLASAGWYNEQFF. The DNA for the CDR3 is TGTGCCAGCAGCTTAGCGTCGGCAGGGTGGTACAATGAGCAGTTCTTC.

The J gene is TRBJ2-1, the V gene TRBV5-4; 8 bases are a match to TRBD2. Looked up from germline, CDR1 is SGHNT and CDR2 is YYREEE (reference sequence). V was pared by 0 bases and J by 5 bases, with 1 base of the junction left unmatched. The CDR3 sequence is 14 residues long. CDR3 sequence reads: CASSLAGGNNEQFF. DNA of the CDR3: TGTGCCAGCAGCTTGGCGGGAGGGAACAATGAGCAGTTCTTC.

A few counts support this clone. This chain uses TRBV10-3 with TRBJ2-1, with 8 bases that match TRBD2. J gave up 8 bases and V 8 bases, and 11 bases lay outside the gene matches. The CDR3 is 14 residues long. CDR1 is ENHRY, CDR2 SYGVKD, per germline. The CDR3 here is CAIPSSGGSDEQFF. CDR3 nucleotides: TGTGCCATCCCATCCTCGGGAGGGTCCGATGAGCAGTTCTTC.

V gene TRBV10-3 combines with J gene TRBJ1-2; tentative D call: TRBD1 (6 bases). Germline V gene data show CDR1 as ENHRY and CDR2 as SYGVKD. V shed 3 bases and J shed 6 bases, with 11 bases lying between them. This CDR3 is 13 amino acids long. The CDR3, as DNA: TGTGCCATCAGTGAAGGACAGACGAATGGCTACACCTTC. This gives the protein CAISEGQTNGYTF.

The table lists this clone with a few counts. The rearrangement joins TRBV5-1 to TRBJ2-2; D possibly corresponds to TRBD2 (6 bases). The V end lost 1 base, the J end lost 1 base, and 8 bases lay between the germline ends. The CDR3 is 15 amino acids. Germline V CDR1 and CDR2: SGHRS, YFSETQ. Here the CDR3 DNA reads TGCGCCAGCAGCTTGTGGCGGGAGAACACCGGGGAGCTGTTTTTT. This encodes CASSLWRENTGELFF.

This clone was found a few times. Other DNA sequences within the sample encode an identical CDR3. CDR3 sequence (DNA): TGCGCCAGCAGCTTGACCGGACAGTCGACGGATACGCAGTATTTT. It encodes CASSLTGQSTDTQYF. V is TRBV5-1 and J is TRBJ2-3, with D perhaps TRBD1 (6 bases). The CDR3 loop spans 15 amino acids. V was trimmed by 1 base and J by 6 bases, leaving 15 bases between them. Germline V gene sequence: CDR1 SGHRS, CDR2 YFSETQ.

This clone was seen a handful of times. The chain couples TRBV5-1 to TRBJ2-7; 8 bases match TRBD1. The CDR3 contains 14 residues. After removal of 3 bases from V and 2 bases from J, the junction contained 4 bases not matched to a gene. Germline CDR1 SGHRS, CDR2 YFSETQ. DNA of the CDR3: TGCGCCAGCAGCTGGGGACAGGCAGCCTACGAGCAGTACTTC. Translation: CASSWGQAAYEQYF. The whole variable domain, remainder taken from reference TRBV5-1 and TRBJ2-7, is KAGVTQTPRYLIKTRGQQVTLSCSPISGHRSVSWYQQTPGQGLQFLFEYFSETQRNKGNFPGRFSGRQFSNSRSEMNVSTLELGDSALYLCASSWGQAAYEQYFGPGTRLTVT.

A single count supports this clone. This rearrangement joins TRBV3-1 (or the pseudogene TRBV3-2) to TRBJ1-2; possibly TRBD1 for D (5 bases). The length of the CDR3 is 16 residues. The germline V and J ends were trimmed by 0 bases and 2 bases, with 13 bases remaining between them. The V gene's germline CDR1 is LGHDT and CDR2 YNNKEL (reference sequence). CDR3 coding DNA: TGTGCCAGCAGCCAAGAGCAGGGCCGGGGGAACTATGGCTACACCTTC. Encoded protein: CASSQEQGRGNYGYTF.

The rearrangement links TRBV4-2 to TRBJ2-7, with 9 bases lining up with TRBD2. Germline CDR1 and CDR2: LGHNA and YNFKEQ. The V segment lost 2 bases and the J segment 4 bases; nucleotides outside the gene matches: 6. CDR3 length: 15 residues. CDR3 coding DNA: TGTGCCAGCAGCCAACAAGCGGGGGGACCTTACGAGCAGTACTTC. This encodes CASSQQAGGPYEQYF.

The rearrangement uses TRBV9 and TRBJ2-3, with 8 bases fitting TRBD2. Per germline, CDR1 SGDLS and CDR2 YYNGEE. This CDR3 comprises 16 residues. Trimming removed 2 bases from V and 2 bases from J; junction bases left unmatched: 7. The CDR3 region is CASSVGRGVYTDTQYF. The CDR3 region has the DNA TGTGCCAGCAGCGTTGGGCGGGGGGTCTACACAGATACGCAGTATTTT.

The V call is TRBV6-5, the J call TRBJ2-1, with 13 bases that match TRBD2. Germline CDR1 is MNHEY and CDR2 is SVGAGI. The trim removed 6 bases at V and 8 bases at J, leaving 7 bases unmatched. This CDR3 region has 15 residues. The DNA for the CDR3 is TGTGCCAGCAGACAACTAGCGGGGGGGCTCGATGAGCAGTTCTTC. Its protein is CASRQLAGGLDEQFF.

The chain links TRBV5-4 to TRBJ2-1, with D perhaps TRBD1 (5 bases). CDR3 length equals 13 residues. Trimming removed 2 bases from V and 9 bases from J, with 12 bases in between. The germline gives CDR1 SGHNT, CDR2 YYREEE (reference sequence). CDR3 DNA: TGTGCCAGCAGCTTTTCAGGGATTGGTGAGCAGTTCTTC. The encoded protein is CASSFSGIGEQFF. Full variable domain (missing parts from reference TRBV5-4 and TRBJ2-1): ETGVTQSPTHLIKTRGQQVTLRCSSQSGHNTVSWYQQALGQGPQFIFQYYREEENGRGNFPPRFSGLQFPNYSSELNVNALELDDSALYLCASSFSGIGEQFFGPGTRLTVL.

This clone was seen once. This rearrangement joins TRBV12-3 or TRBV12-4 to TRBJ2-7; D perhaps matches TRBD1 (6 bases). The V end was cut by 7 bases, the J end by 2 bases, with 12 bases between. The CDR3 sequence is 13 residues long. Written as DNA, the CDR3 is TGTGCCAGCACCCTGGGACAAGCCTACGAGCAGTACTTC. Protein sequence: CASTLGQAYEQYF.

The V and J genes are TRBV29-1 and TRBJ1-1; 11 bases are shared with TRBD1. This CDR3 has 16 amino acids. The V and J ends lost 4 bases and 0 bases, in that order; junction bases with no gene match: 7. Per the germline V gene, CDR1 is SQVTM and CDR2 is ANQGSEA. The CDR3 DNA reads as TGCAGCGTTGTAGGACAGGGGGCGAACTTGAACACTGAAGCTTTCTTT. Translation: CSVVGQGANLNTEAFF. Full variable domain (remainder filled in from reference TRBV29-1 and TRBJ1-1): SAVISQKPSRDICQRGTSLTIQCQVDSQVTMMFWYRQQPGQSLTLIATANQGSEATYESGFVIDKFPISRPNLTFSTLTVSNMSPEDSSIYLCSVVGQGANLNTEAFFGQGTRLTVV.

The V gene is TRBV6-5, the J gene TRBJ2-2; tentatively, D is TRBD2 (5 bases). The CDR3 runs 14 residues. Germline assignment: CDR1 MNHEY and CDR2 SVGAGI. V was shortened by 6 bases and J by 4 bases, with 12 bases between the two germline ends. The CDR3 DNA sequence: TGTGCCAGCAGCGCGGCCGGGGTCACCGGGGAGCTGTTTTTT. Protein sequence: CASSAAGVTGELFF.